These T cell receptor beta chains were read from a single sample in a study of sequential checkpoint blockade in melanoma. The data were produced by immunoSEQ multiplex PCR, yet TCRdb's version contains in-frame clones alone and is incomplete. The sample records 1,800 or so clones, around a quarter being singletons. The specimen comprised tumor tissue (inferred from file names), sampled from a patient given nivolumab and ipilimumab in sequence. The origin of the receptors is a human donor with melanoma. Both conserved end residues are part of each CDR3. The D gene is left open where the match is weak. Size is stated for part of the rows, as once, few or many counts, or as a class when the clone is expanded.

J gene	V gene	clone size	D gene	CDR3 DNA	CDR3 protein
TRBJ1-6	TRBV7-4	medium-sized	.	TGTGCCAGCAGCATCGACCTCAATTCACCCCTCCACTTT	CASSIDLNSPLHF
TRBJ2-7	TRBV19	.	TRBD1	TGTGCCAGTAGTATAGGGACAGGGTACGAGCAGTACTTC	CASSIGTGYEQYF
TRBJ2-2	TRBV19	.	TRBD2	TGTGCCAGTTCCCGTGAAGCGGGGAGCGGCACCGGGGAGCTGTTTTTT	CASSREAGSGTGELFF
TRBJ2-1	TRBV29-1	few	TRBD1	TGCAGCGTTGAGGGGACAGGGTGGGACAATGAGCAGTTCTTC	CSVEGTGWDNEQFF
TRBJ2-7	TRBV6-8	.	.	TGTGCCAGCAGTTACCCAAAACGAAGGGGCGTCTACGAGCAGTACTTC	CASSYPKRRGVYEQYF
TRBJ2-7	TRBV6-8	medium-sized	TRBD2	TGTGCCAGCAGTTACCGAGCGGGGGGGTTCCCTGGGCGGTACTTC	CASSYRAGGFPGRYF
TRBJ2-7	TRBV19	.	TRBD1	TGTGCCAGTAGTATAGGCGGCCGCTCGGACAGGCCCAGCTCCTACGAGCAGTACTTC	CASSIGGRSDRPSSYEQYF
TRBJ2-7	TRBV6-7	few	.	TGTGCCAGCAACGATCAGTACGAGCAGTACTTC	CASNDQYEQYF
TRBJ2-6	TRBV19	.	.	TGTGCCAGTAGTATAGAGGCGGGGTTCTCTGGGGCCAACGTCCTGACTTTC	CASSIEAGFSGANVLTF
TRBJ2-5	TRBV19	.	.	TGTGCCAGTAGTATAGATAGAGGAGAGACCCAGTACTTC	CASSIDRGETQYF
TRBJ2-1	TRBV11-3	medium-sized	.	TGTGCCAGCAGCTTAATCGTCGACTGGGCCAATGAGCAGTTCTTC	CASSLIVDWANEQFF
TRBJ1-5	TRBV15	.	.	TGTGCCACCAGCAGAGAGAATAGTACCCTATGGAATCAGCCCCAGCATTTT	CATSRENSTLWNQPQHF
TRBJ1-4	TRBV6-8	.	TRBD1	TGTGCCAGCAGTGCCCTAACAGGGGCAACTAATGAAAAACTGTTTTTT	CASSALTGATNEKLFF
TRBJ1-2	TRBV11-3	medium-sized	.	TGTGCCAGCAGCTTAGAGGGCGGAAGATCGGGTGGCTACACCTTC	CASSLEGGRSGGYTF
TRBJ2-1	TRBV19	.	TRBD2	TGTGCCAGTAGTATGAAGCGGGGCGATGAGCAGTTCTTC	CASSMKRGDEQFF
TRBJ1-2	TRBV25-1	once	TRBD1	TGTGCCAGCAGTGGCCAGGGGGCGCGCTCTCTTTATGGCTACACCTTC	CASSGQGARSLYGYTF
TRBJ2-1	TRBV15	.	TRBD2	TGTGCCACCAGCAGAGATCGAATAGCGGGAAGGAATGAGCAGTTCTTC	CATSRDRIAGRNEQFF
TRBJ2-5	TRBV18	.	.	TGTGCCAGCTCACCAGGGCCGCCACCCGCAGAGACCCAGTACTTC	CASSPGPPPAETQYF
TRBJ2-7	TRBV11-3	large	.	TGTGCCAGCAGCTTGGAAGTGGGCTTTACAACCTACGAGCAGTACTTC	CASSLEVGFTTYEQYF
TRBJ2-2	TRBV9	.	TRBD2	TGTGCCAGCAGCGGAACCCGGACTAGCGGGGGGCTCAACACCGGGGAGCTGTTTTTT	CASSGTRTSGGLNTGELFF
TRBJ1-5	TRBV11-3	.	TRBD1	TGTGCCAGCAGCTCAAACAGGGGGCATCAGCCCCAGCATTTT	CASSSNRGHQPQHF
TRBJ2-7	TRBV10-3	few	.	TGTGCCATCAGTGAGCCACTAATGCGGGGCTCCTACGAGCAGTACTTC	CAISEPLMRGSYEQYF